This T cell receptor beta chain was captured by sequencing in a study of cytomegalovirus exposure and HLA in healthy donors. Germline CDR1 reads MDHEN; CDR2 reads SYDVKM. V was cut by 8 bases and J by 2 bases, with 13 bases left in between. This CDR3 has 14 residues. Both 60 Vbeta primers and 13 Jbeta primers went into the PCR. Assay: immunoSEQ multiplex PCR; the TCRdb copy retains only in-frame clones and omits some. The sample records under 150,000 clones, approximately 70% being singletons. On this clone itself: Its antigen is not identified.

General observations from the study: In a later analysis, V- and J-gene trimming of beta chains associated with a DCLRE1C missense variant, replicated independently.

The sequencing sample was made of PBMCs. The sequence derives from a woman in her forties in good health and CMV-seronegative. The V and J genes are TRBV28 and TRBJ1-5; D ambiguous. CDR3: CASVYRVGNQPQHF. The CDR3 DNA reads TGTGCCAGCGTTTACAGAGTGGGCAATCAGCCCCAGCATTTT.